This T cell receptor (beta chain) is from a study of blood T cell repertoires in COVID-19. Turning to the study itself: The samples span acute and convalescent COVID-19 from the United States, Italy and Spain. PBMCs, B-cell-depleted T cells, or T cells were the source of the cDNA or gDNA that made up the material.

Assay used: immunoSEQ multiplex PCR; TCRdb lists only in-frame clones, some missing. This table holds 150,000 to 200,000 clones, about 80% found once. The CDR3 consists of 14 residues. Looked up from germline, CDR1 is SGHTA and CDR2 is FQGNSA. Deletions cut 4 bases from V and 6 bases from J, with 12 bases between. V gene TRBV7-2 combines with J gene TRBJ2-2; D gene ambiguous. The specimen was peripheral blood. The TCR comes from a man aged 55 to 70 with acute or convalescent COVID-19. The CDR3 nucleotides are TGTGCCAGCAGCTCCCGCCAGGTTCCCGGGGAGCTGTTTTTT. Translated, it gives CASSSRQVPGELFF.